This TCR beta chain was retrieved from a study of cytomegalovirus exposure and HLA in healthy donors. The PCR contained 60 Vbeta and 13 Jbeta primers. Assay: immunoSEQ multiplex PCR; the TCRdb copy retains only in-frame clones and omits some. The sample records fewer than 85,000 clones, more than 75% being singletons. Germline V lookup: CDR1 SNHLY, CDR2 FYNNEI. V lost 7 bases to trimming and J lost 8 bases; unmatched junction nucleotides: 7. CDR3 length: 12 amino acids. The chain carries TRBV2 and TRBJ1-2; 7 nucleotides agree with TRBD1. Sequenced: PBMCs. The source is a man in his forties in good health and CMV-seronegative. CDR3 sequence (DNA): TGTGCCAGCAACGACAGGGCTGGCGGCTACACCTTC. This codes for CASNDRAGGYTF. The whole variable domain, remainder taken from reference TRBV2 and TRBJ1-2, is EPEVTQTPSHQVTQMGQEVILRCVPISNHLYFYWYRQILGQKVEFLVSFYNNEISEKSEIFDDQFSVERPDGSNFTLKIRSTKLEDSAMYFCASNDRAGGYTFGSGTRLTVV.